The present T cell receptor (beta chain) was sequenced within a study of cytomegalovirus exposure and HLA in healthy donors. Generated by immunoSEQ multiplex PCR, the TCRdb table keeps only in-frame clones and is missing some. The table shows some 270,000 clones, with approximately 83% occurring only once. CDR3 size: 15 residues. Germline CDR1 and CDR2: MNHEY and SMNVEV (reference sequence). With V trimmed by 6 bases and J by 0 bases, 6 bases remained unmatched. V is TRBV27 and J is TRBJ2-7, with 9 bases lining up with TRBD1. The receptor was isolated from a woman aged 18-35 years in good health and CMV-seronegative. Sequencing input: PBMCs. The DNA of the CDR3 is TGTGCCAGCAGGTCTAGGGGACAGGGCTCCTACGAGCAGTACTTC. Translated, it gives CASRSRGQGSYEQYF.